Given below is one T cell receptor beta chain in context. The antigen this receptor binds is unknown. Base-call qualities are not available, and no considerably larger clone is one nucleotide away. This sample is drawn from a study of OX40 agonist ivuxolimab in advanced cancers. Background on the whole study: The costimulatory receptor OX40 (CD134) was targeted by ivuxolimab, a fully human IgG2 agonistic monoclonal antibody. Intravenous ivuxolimab was administered to patients every 2 weeks at six dose levels: 0.01, 0.1, 0.3, 1.5, 3 and 10 mg/kg. The paper reports the monotherapy dose-escalation portion (N ≈ 52 patients) of the phase I ivuxolimab trial. A male proportion of around 80% and a mean age of approximately 58 years, ranging from roughly 23 to 80, were recorded for the dose-escalation cohort. Peripheral TCRbeta sequencing was intended to test whether TCR sequence diversity was altered and clonal T-cell expansion was caused by ivuxolimab. Patients were allowed to have had prior anti-PD-1, anti-PD-L1 or anti-CTLA-4 therapy, and 30% to 50% of the dose-escalation patients had previously received checkpoint inhibitors. Among the approximately 50 dose-escalation patients, some 20 had hepatocellular carcinoma, approximately 15 melanoma, 9 renal cell carcinoma and 9 head and neck cancer. Partial responses occurred in three dose-escalation patients: two with cutaneous melanoma and one with hepatocellular carcinoma. Overall study outcomes, separate from this receptor: At doses from 0.1 to 3.0 mg/kg, clonal expansion was seen in both CD4+ and CD8+ blood T cells between baseline and week 6. Low levels of normalized T-cell clonal expansion were also seen in some nonresponding patients. In partial responders in the 0.1-3.0 mg/kg groups, normalized peripheral clonal expansion was found to be among the lowest, especially among CD8+ T cells. On average, CD8+ T cells showed more expanded clones than CD4+ T cells after ivuxolimab. The antigen specificity of the clonally expanded peripheral T cells was not determined.

The germline V gene encodes CDR1 SQVTM and CDR2 ANQGSEA. The germline ends are 12 bases apart after V is trimmed by 7 bases and J by 2 bases. The CDR3 starts with the cysteine, ends with the phenylalanine, and has 12 residues. The CDR3 DNA has 36 bases and is translated from base 1. Genomic DNA was extracted from sorted cells for sequencing of the TCRbeta CDR3 region. The immunoSEQ Assay was used to sequence the TCRbeta CDR3 regions. This immuneACCESS table, as held by TCRdb, lists in-frame sequences with V and J called but not all clones. Of the missing ones, under half trace to an unresolved V gene in checked studies; the others have no known cause. The sample table shows around 110,000 clones, and around 95% are seen once. The ten largest clonotypes hold more than 0.15% of the sample. Patients with a history of autoimmune disease or receiving systemic immunosuppression were excluded from the trial. Peripheral blood for TCR sequencing was collected from all dose cohorts at baseline, on cycle 4 day 1, and on cycle 7 day 1. The samples were taken from a phase I, first-in-human, multicenter, open-label dose-escalation trial of ivuxolimab. Adults with locally advanced or metastatic melanoma, renal cell carcinoma, hepatocellular carcinoma or head and neck squamous cell carcinoma were enrolled in the trial. Before TCR sequencing, CD4+ and CD8+ T cells were separately sorted from peripheral blood.

The TCR originated in an adult with an advanced solid tumor such as melanoma, head and neck, liver or kidney cancer. The V and J segments used are TRBV29-1 and TRBJ2-7; no D gene is confidently identified. This specimen was CD4+ or CD8+ T cells sorted from blood, taken in a trial of the OX40 agonist ivuxolimab. The CDR3 here reads CSGVIGTYEQYF. The DNA sequence follows: TGCAGCGGGGTGATTGGCACCTACGAGCAGTACTTC.